The 29 T cell receptor beta chains below were found in one sample sequenced in a study of cytomegalovirus exposure and HLA in healthy donors. The PCR employed 60 Vbeta primers together with 13 Jbeta primers. Clones were sequenced by immunoSEQ multiplex PCR, and TCRdb holds only the in-frame ones, with some missing. The sample lists 130,000 or so clones, more than 70% occurring once. The sample was PBMCs. The receptors were gathered from a woman aged 55-75 years in good health and CMV-seronegative.

This clone was picked up a small number of times. V and J are TRBV1 and TRBJ1-1; the D call of TRBD1 is as the table states it, not checked on the DNA. TRBV1 is a recognized pseudogene. This CDR3 has 18 residues. CDR3 in DNA: TGCACCAGCAGCCCCCTAGGACATCGCCCTCCCGTAAACACTGAAGCTTTCTTT. It is translated as CTSSPLGHRPPVNTEAFF.

This chain joins TRBV5-6 and TRBJ2-3, with D tentatively TRBD1 (5 bases). The CDR3 is made up of 12 amino acids. The ends were cut back, 0 bases at V and 10 bases at J, with 9 bases in the middle. CDR1 SGHDT and CDR2 YYEEEE come from the germline V gene. This CDR3 reads CASSLAGSSQYF. DNA of the CDR3: TGTGCCAGCAGCTTGGCAGGGTCGTCGCAGTATTTT.

The chain employs TRBV7-9 and TRBJ2-1; 7 nucleotides agree with TRBD2. V was clipped by 8 bases and J by 2 bases; unmatched bases: 12. Germline V gives CDR1 SEHNR, CDR2 FQNEAQ (reference sequence). The CDR3 loop spans 16 amino acids. The CDR3: CASAQTRGDAYNEQFF. In DNA form, the CDR3 reads TGTGCCAGCGCCCAAACCCGGGGGGATGCCTACAATGAGCAGTTCTTC.

This chain links TRBV10-3 with TRBJ2-7, with 7 bases lining up with TRBD2. The CDR3 is made up of 15 amino acids. Germline values: CDR1 ENHRY, CDR2 SYGVKD. J gave up 5 bases and V 8 bases, and 15 bases lay outside the gene matches. The CDR3 nucleotides are TGTGCCATCGGAGCTTGGGCGGGAGTAACGGACGAGCAGTACTTC. Amino acids: CAIGAWAGVTDEQYF.

As to this clone: The sample has other DNA sequences that encode this CDR3 too. The gene calls are TRBV2 and TRBJ2-3, with 10 bases aligning to TRBD2. This CDR3 contains 18 residues. V gave up 3 bases and J gave up 1 base; unmatched junction bases: 10. Germline V lookup: CDR1 SNHLY, CDR2 FYNNEI. In DNA, the CDR3 is TGTGCCAGCAGTGATTCGAGGCTAGCGGGGGAGGGCACAGATACGCAGTATTTT. It translates to CASSDSRLAGEGTDTQYF.

The chain combines TRBV19 with TRBJ2-5, with TRBD2 matching over 7 bases. Germline CDR1 LNHDA, CDR2 SQIVND (reference sequence). The CDR3 extends over 15 amino acids. With V trimmed by 5 bases and J by 5 bases, 11 bases remained unmatched. As DNA, the CDR3 is TGTGCCAGTAGTCCCAGGACGGGGGGTTCGGAGACCCAGTACTTC. Translation gives CASSPRTGGSETQYF.

The chain combines TRBV6-5 with TRBJ1-5; possibly TRBD1 for D (5 bases). CDR3 length: 15 amino acids. CDR1 and CDR2 (germline): MNHEY, SVGAGI. V dropped 6 bases and J dropped 0 bases, with 12 bases sitting between them. CDR3: CASSLGLDSNQPQHF. Written as DNA, the CDR3 is TGTGCCAGCAGCCTGGGACTGGATAGCAATCAGCCCCAGCATTTT.

This clone turned up a few times. CDR3 protein: CASSPTGGGQPQHF. In DNA form, the CDR3 reads TGTGCCAGTAGTCCCACAGGGGGCGGACAGCCCCAGCATTTT. The rearrangement links TRBV19 to TRBJ1-5, with 9 bases matching TRBD1. This CDR3 is 14 amino acids long. V shed 5 bases, J shed 7 bases, and the junction held 6 bases outside the gene matches. Germline V lookup: CDR1 LNHDA, CDR2 SQIVND (reference sequence).

This rearrangement joins TRBV4-2 to TRBJ2-7, with TRBD2 matching 11 bases. V gave up 3 bases and J gave up 5 bases; unmatched junction bases: 6. Germline-derived CDR1 and CDR2 are LGHNA and YNFKEQ. This CDR3 has 15 residues. Written as DNA, the CDR3 is TGTGCCAGCAGCCATCCTCCGGGACTAGCGGACGAGCAGTACTTC. It is translated as CASSHPPGLADEQYF.

The V gene is TRBV19, the J gene TRBJ2-5, with TRBD2 matching over 10 bases. Near its end, the DNA agrees better with TRBJ2-7, so the J call may be wrong. The CDR3 extends over 15 amino acids. Germline V gene lookup returns CDR1 LNHDA and CDR2 SQIVND (reference sequence). The DNA of the CDR3 is TGTGCCAGTAGTATTACTAGCGGGGACTCCTACGAGCAGTACTTC. As protein: CASSITSGDSYEQYF.

The chain carries TRBV4-1 and TRBJ2-2, with a weak D call TRBD2 (5 bases). The CDR3 spans 16 residues. Germline loops: CDR1 MGHRA, CDR2 YSYEKL. V was shortened by 1 base and J by 3 bases, with 12 bases between the two germline ends. In nucleotides, the CDR3 is TGCGCCAGCAGCCAAGTGAGACTATTACACACCGGGGAGCTGTTTTTT. Translation gives CASSQVRLLHTGELFF.

In this sample, this clone turned up a few times. V usage is TRBV6-1 and J usage is TRBJ2-3; D is perhaps TRBD2 (5 bases). From germline, CDR1 is MNHNS and CDR2 SASEGT. The CDR3 sequence is 12 residues long. V shed 10 bases and J shed 3 bases, with 11 bases lying between them. The chain's CDR3 is CATQRDTDTQYF. The CDR3, as DNA: TGTGCCACCCAACGGGATACAGATACGCAGTATTTT.

The chain uses TRBV5-1 and TRBJ2-1, with a weak D call TRBD2 (7 bases). V was trimmed by 3 bases and J by 3 bases, leaving 25 bases between them. The CDR3 sequence is 19 residues long. The germline V gene has CDR1 SGHRS and CDR2 YFSETQ. CDR3 in amino acids: CASSWLKGGESSRYNEQFF. The CDR3 bases are TGCGCCAGCAGCTGGTTAAAGGGGGGGGAAAGTTCACGCTACAATGAGCAGTTCTTC.

The V gene is TRBV15, the J gene TRBJ1-2, with TRBD1 matching 10 bases. The V segment lost 2 bases and the J segment 7 bases; nucleotides outside the gene matches: 4. CDR3 length: 14 residues. Looked up from germline, CDR1 is LNHNV and CDR2 is YYDKDF (reference sequence). The CDR3 bases are TGTGCCACCAGCAGACGACAGGGGGCGCGTGGCTACACCTTC. Its translation is CATSRRQGARGYTF. The whole variable domain, remainder taken from reference TRBV15 and TRBJ1-2, is DAMVIQNPRYQVTQFGKPVTLSCSQTLNHNVMYWYQQKSSQAPKLLFHYYDKDFNNEADTPDNFQSRRPNTSFCFLDIRSPGLGDTAMYLCATSRRQGARGYTFGSGTRLTVV.

This rearrangement joins TRBV5-1 to TRBJ1-5; no clear D. The germline gives CDR1 SGHRS, CDR2 YFSETQ. This CDR3 is built from 15 residues. V dropped 0 bases and J dropped 3 bases, with 10 bases sitting between them. The CDR3: CASSLAAGSNQPQHF. The CDR3 region has the DNA TGCGCCAGCAGCTTGGCCGCAGGCTCCAATCAGCCCCAGCATTTT.

The chain has TRBV5-1 and TRBJ1-2; D is perhaps TRBD1 (6 bases). V was clipped by 0 bases and J by 1 base, with 13 bases between them. The CDR3 is 16 residues long. Germline values: CDR1 SGHRS, CDR2 YFSETQ. CDR3 region: CASSLAAGALNYGYTF. CDR3 nucleotide sequence: TGCGCCAGCAGCTTGGCCGCAGGGGCGCTTAACTATGGCTACACCTTC.

The V call is TRBV14, the J call TRBJ2-7, with TRBD1 identical over 7 bases. CDR1 is SGHDN and CDR2 is FVKESK in the germline V gene. This CDR3 region has 14 residues. The ends lost 4 bases at V and 2 bases at J; junction bases unmatched: 5. In DNA, the CDR3 is TGTGCCAGCAGCCTTCAACAGGGGACCTACGAGCAGTACTTC. It codes for CASSLQQGTYEQYF.

V usage is TRBV30 and J usage is TRBJ1-5, with D possibly matching TRBD1 (5 bases). The CDR3 is 15 residues long. The V end was cut by 0 bases, the J end by 4 bases, with 13 bases between. CDR1 is GTSNPN and CDR2 is SVGIG in the germline V gene (reference sequence). DNA of the CDR3: TGTGCCTGGAGTGTAACAGGAACTTTTAATCAGCCCCAGCATTTT. As protein: CAWSVTGTFNQPQHF.

The chain couples TRBV7-2 to TRBJ2-1, with 8 positions matching TRBD2. The CDR3 is made up of 15 amino acids. The germline V gene has CDR1 SGHTA and CDR2 FQGNSA. With 5 bases clipped from V and 12 bases from J, the junction kept 15 bases outside the gene matches. CDR3 nucleotide sequence: TGTGCCAGCAGCGATAGCGGGGCGAGAAGTTTTGGGCAGTTCTTC. It is translated as CASSDSGARSFGQFF.

The gene calls are TRBV7-9 and TRBJ1-2; D remains unclear. This CDR3 is 14 amino acids long. Deletions cut 6 bases from V and 4 bases from J, with 15 bases between. Germline loops: CDR1 SEHNR, CDR2 FQNEAQ (reference sequence). CDR3 sequence (DNA): TGTGCCAGCAGTCCAACGACATCTACCTATGGCTACACCTTC. This codes for CASSPTTSTYGYTF.

The genes are TRBV19 and TRBJ2-2; 8 bases map to TRBD1. There are 17 residues in the CDR3. The junction had 16 bases not matched to a gene; V was cut back by 6 bases and J by 7 bases. The germline V gene has CDR1 LNHDA and CDR2 SQIVND (reference sequence). The DNA of the CDR3 is TGTGCCAGTAGGGGGGCCGGGGCAGGGGGCTCCCACGGGGAGCTGTTTTTT. As protein: CASRGAGAGGSHGELFF.

The genes are TRBV28 and TRBJ1-4; a weak D match, TRBD1 (6 bases). Trimming took 5 bases from V and 4 from J, leaving 14 bases between them. Germline V gene lookup returns CDR1 MDHEN and CDR2 SYDVKM. The CDR3 totals 15 residues. Written as DNA, the CDR3 is TGTGCCAGCAGTCAAACGGGACAATATAATGAAAAACTGTTTTTT. Protein product: CASSQTGQYNEKLFF.

The CDR3 DNA follows: TGTGCCATCAGTGAGTCAAACAGCCTTAATGAAAAACTGTTTTTT. It specifies CAISESNSLNEKLFF. V and J are TRBV10-3 and TRBJ1-4; D ambiguous. CDR3 length equals 15 residues. Germline-derived CDR1 and CDR2 are ENHRY and SYGVKD. Trimming took 0 bases from V and 4 from J, leaving 9 bases between them.

This clone was recorded a few times. The chain is built from TRBV6-4 and TRBJ2-3; possible D gene TRBD1, 5 bases. This CDR3 region has 14 residues. Trimming pared 8 bases from V and 0 bases from J, leaving 12 bases between. Germline CDR1 MRHNA, CDR2 SNTAGT. The CDR3 loop reads CASSRELSTDTQYF. The CDR3 DNA reads TGTGCCAGCTCCAGGGAACTTAGCACAGATACGCAGTATTTT.

The chain uses TRBV19 and TRBJ1-5; D gene ambiguous. Germline CDR1 reads LNHDA; CDR2 reads SQIVND (reference sequence). This CDR3 is built from 18 residues. The germline V and J ends were trimmed by 7 bases and 0 bases, with 22 bases remaining between them. The CDR3 DNA reads as TGTGCCAGTACCGACGTGGGCCCCCTCATCCATAGCAATCAGCCCCAGCATTTT. This translates into CASTDVGPLIHSNQPQHF.

The CDR3 DNA reads TGTGCCAGTAGACGGGGGGGGAGTGAGCAGTTCTTC. Translated, it gives CASRRGGSEQFF. This chain uses TRBV19 with TRBJ2-1; TRBD2 matches at 8 bases. With 6 bases clipped from V and 9 bases from J, the junction kept 4 bases outside the gene matches. The germline V gene encodes CDR1 LNHDA and CDR2 SQIVND (reference sequence). This CDR3 is 12 amino acids long.

The CDR3 nucleotides are TGCGCCAGCAGCCCCGGTCAGGGGACCCAGCCCCAGCATTTT. Translated, it gives CASSPGQGTQPQHF. The chain recombines TRBV5-1 with TRBJ1-5; D is possibly TRBD1 (6 bases). V dropped 4 bases and J dropped 7 bases, with 15 bases sitting between them. From germline, CDR1 is SGHRS and CDR2 YFSETQ. This CDR3 has 14 amino acids.

This clone showed up just a few times. Other nucleotide sequences from this sample produce the same CDR3. The chain uses TRBV18 and TRBJ2-3, with 8 bases matching TRBD1. The CDR3 totals 17 residues. In germline, CDR1 is KGHSH, CDR2 LQKENI. Losses at the gene ends were 1 base for V and 2 bases for J; bases not matched to a gene: 8. The CDR3 nucleotides are TGTGCCAGCTCACCACTTGTGCGACAGGGGTTCACAGATACGCAGTATTTT. This sequence encodes CASSPLVRQGFTDTQYF.

The chain links TRBV27 to TRBJ1-1; 8 positions agree with TRBD1. The CDR3 runs 15 residues. V gave up 5 bases and J gave up 2 bases; unmatched junction bases: 7. Germline assignment: CDR1 MNHEY and CDR2 SMNVEV (reference sequence). The CDR3 region has the DNA TGTGCCAGCAGTAGGACAGGGTTCAGAAACACTGAAGCTTTCTTT. It translates to CASSRTGFRNTEAFF.